This record concerns one TCR beta chain sequence. What it recognizes is unknown. Germline V gene sequence: CDR1 ENHRY, CDR2 SYGVKD. This CDR3 is built from 16 residues. The V gene lost 3 bases and the J gene lost 7 bases, with 18 bases spanning the gap. Second-dose recipients at about 4 or about 12 weeks were treated as one pooled group. The sample is drawn from a study of T cell responses to AZD1222 COVID-19 vaccine. The method was immunoSEQ multiplex PCR; TCRdb's version includes in-frame clones alone and lacks a portion of them. The data show roughly 49,000 clones, around 90% seen once. Findings and caveats of the study: The study sampled repertoires only after the peak T cell response. A mostly white British donor set with more females was recruited, and clonal diversity was possibly underestimated. Unmutated regions of variants are reportedly targeted by nearly half of spike-specific TCRs.

The rearrangement joins TRBV10-3 to TRBJ2-2; tentative D call: TRBD1 (5 bases). Source: peripheral blood, taken 28 days after the second AZD1222 dose. The TCR sequence derives from an adult who received the AZD1222 COVID-19 vaccine. CDR3 loop: CAISESQGLGHGELFF. The CDR3 DNA sequence: TGTGCCATCAGTGAAAGTCAGGGCTTGGGCCACGGGGAGCTGTTTTTT.